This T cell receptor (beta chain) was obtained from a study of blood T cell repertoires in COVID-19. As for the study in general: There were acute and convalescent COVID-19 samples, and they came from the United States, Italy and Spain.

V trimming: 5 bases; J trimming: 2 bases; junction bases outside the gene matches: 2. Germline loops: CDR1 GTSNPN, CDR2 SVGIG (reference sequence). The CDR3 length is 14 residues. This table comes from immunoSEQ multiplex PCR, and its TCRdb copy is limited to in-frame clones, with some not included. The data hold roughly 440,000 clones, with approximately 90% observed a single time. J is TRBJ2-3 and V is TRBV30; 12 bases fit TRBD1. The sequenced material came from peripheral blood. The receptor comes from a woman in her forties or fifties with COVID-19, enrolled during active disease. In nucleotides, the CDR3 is TGTGCCTGGGGGACAGGGGGCGTCACAGATACGCAGTATTTT. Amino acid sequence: CAWGTGGVTDTQYF. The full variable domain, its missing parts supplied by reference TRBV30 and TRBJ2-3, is SQTIHQWPATLVQPVGSPLSLECTVEGTSNPNLYWYRQAAGRGLQLLFYSVGIGQISSEVPQNLSASRPQDRQFILSSKKLLLSDSGFYLCAWGTGGVTDTQYFGPGTRLTVL.